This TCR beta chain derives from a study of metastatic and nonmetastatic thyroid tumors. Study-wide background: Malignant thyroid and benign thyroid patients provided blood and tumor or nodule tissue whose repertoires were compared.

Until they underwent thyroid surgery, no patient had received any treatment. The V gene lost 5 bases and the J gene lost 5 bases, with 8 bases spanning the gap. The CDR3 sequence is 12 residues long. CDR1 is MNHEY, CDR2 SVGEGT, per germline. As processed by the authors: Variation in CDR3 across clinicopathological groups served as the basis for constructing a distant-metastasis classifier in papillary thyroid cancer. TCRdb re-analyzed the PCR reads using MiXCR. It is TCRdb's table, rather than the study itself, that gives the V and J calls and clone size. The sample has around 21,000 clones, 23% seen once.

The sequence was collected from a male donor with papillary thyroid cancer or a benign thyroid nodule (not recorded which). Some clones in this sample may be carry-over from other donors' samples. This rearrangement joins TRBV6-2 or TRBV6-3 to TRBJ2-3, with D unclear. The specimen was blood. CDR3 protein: CASSKDVDTQYF. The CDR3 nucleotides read TGTGCCAGCAGTAAGGACGTAGATACGCAGTATTTT.